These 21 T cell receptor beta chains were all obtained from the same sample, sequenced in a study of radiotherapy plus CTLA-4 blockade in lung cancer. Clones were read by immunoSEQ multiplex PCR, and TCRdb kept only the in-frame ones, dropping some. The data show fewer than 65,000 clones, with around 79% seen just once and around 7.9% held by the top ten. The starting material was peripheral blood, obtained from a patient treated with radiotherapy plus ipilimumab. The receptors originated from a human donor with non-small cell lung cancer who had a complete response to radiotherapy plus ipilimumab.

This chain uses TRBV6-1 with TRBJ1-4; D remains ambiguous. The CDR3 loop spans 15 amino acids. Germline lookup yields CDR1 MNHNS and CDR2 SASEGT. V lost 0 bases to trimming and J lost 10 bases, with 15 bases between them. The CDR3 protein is CASSEATPREAKLFF. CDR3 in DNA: TGTGCCAGCAGTGAAGCAACCCCTCGGGAGGCAAAACTGTTTTTT.

CDR3 region: CASSPPGGKKTQYF. CDR3 sequence (DNA): TGTGCCAGCAGTCCCCCAGGAGGGAAAAAGACCCAGTACTTC. The V call is TRBV6-5, the J call TRBJ2-5, with a possible D match to TRBD2 (6 bases). Deletions cut 5 bases from V and 6 bases from J, with 16 bases between. Germline V gives CDR1 MNHEY, CDR2 SVGAGI. The CDR3 is 14 amino acids.

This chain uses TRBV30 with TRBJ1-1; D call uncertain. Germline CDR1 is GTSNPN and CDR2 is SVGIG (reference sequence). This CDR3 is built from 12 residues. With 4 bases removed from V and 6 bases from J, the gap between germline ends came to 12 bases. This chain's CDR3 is CAWNQRDPEAFF. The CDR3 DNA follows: TGTGCCTGGAATCAACGGGATCCTGAAGCTTTCTTT.

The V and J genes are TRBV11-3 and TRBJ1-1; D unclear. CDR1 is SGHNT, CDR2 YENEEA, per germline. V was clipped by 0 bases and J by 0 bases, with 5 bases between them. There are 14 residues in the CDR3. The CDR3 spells CASSLDRVNTEAFF. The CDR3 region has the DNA TGTGCCAGCAGCTTAGATCGGGTGAACACTGAAGCTTTCTTT. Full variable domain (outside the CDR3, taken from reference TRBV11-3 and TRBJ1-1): EAGVVQSPRYKIIEKKQPVAFWCNPISGHNTLYWYLQNLGQGPELLIRYENEEAVDDSQLPKDRFSAERLKGVDSTLKIQPAELGDSAVYLCASSLDRVNTEAFFGQGTRLTVV.

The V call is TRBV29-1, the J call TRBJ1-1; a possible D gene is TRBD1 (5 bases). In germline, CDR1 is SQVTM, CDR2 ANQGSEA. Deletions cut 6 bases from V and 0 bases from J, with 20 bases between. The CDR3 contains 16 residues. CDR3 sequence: CSVVSGGITMNTEAFF. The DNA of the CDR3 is TGCAGCGTGGTCTCGGGGGGGATTACCATGAACACTGAAGCTTTCTTT.

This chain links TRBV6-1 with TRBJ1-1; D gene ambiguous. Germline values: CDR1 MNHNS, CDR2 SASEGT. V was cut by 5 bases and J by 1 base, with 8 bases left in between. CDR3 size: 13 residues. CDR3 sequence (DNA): TGTGCCAGCAGTAGCAATCAGAACACTGAAGCTTTCTTT. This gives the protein CASSSNQNTEAFF.

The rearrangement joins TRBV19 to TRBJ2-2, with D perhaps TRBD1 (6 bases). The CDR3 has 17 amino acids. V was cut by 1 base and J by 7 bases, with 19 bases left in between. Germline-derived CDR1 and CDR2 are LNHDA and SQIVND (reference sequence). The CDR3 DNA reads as TGTGCCAGTAGTATAGGCCGTTACAGGGATCTGGACGGGGAGCTGTTTTTT. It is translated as CASSIGRYRDLDGELFF.

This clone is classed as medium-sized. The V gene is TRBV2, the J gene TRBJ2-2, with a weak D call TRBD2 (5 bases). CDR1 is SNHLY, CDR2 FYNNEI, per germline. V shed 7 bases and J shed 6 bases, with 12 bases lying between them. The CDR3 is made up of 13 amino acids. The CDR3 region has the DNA TGTGCCAGCAAAGAGGGCAGGTCCGGGGAGCTGTTTTTT. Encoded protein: CASKEGRSGELFF.

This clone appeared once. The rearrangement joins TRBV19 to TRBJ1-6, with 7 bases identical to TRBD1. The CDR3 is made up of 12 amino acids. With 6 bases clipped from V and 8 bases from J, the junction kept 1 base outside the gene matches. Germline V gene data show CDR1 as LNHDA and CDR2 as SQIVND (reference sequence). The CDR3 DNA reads TGTGCCAGTAGCACAGGGGATTCACCCCTCCACTTT. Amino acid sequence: CASSTGDSPLHF.

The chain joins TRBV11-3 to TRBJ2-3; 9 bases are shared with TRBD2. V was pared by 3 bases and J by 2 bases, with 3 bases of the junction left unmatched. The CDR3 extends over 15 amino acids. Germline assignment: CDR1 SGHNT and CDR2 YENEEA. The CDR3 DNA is TGTGCCAGCAGCTTCGGACTAGCGTACACAGATACGCAGTATTTT. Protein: CASSFGLAYTDTQYF.

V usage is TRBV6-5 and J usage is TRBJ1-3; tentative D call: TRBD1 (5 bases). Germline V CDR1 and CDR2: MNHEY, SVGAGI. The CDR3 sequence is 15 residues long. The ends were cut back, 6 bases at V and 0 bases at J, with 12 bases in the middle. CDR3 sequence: CASSASGNSGNTIYF. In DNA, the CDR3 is TGTGCCAGCAGCGCCTCAGGGAACTCTGGAAACACCATATATTTT.

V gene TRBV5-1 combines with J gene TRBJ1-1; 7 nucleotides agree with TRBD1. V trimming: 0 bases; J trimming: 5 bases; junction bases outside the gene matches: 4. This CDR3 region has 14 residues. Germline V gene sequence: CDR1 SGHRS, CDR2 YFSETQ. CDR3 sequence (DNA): TGCGCCAGCAGCTTGGACAGGGGAGAGACTGAAGCTTTCTTT. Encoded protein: CASSLDRGETEAFF. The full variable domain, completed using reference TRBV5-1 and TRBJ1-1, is KAGVTQTPRYLIKTRGQQVTLSCSPISGHRSVSWYQQTPGQGLQFLFEYFSETQRNKGNFPGRFSGRQFSNSRSEMNVSTLELGDSALYLCASSLDRGETEAFFGQGTRLTVV.

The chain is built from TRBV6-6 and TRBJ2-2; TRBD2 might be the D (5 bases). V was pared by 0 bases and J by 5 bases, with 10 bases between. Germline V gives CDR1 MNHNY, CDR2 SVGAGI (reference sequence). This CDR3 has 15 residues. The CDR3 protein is CASSYSREGTGELFF. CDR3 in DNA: TGTGCCAGCAGTTACTCCCGGGAAGGGACCGGGGAGCTGTTTTTT.

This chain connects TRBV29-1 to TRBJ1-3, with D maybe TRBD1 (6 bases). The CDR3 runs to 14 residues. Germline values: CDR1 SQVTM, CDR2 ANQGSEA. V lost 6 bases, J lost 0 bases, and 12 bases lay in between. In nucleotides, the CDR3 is TGCAGCGTCACGGACAGTCTCTCTGGAAACACCATATATTTT. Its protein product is CSVTDSLSGNTIYF.

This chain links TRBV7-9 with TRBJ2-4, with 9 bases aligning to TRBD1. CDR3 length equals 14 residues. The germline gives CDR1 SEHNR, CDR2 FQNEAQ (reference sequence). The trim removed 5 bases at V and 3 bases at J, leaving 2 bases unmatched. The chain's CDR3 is CASSQTGGKNIQYF. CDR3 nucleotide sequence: TGTGCCAGCAGCCAGACAGGGGGCAAAAACATTCAGTACTTC.

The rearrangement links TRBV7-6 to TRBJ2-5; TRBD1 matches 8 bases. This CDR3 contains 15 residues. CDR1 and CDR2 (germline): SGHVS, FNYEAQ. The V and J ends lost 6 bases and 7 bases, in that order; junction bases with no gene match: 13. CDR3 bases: TGTGCCAGCAGTTCACCGGGACAGGATTTTATGACCCAGTACTTC. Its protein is CASSSPGQDFMTQYF.

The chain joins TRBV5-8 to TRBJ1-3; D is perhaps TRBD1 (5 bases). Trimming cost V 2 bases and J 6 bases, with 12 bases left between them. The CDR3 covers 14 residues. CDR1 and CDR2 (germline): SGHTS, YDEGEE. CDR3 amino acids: CASSFGGAPNTIYF. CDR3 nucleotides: TGTGCCAGCAGCTTTGGCGGGGCACCAAACACCATATATTTT.

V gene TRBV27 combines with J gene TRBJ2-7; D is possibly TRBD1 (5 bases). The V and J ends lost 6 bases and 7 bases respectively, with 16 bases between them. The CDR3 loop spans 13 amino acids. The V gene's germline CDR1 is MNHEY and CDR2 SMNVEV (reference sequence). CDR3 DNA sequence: TGTGCCAGCAGATCGGCAGGGTCGTTTGAGCAGTACTTC. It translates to CASRSAGSFEQYF.

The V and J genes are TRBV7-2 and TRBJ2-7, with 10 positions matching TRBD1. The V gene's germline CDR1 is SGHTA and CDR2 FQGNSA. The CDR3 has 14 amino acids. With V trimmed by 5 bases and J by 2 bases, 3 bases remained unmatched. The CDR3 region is CASSRDRGTYEQYF. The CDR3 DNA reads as TGTGCCAGCAGCAGGGACAGGGGTACCTACGAGCAGTACTTC.

CDR3 in amino acids: CASSPLGDSQETQYF. The CDR3 DNA follows: TGTGCCAGCAGTCCTTTGGGGGACAGCCAAGAGACCCAGTACTTC. V gene TRBV27 combines with J gene TRBJ2-5; 7 bases agree with TRBD1. Trimming cost V 5 bases and J 1 base; bases outside gene matches: 7. Germline values: CDR1 MNHEY, CDR2 SMNVEV (reference sequence). CDR3 length: 15 residues.

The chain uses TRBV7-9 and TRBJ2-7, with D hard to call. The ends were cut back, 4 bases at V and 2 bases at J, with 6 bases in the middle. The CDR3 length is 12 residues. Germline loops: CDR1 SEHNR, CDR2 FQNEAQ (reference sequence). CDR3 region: CASSSVAYEQYF. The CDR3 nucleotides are TGTGCCAGCAGCTCGGTCGCCTACGAGCAGTACTTC.